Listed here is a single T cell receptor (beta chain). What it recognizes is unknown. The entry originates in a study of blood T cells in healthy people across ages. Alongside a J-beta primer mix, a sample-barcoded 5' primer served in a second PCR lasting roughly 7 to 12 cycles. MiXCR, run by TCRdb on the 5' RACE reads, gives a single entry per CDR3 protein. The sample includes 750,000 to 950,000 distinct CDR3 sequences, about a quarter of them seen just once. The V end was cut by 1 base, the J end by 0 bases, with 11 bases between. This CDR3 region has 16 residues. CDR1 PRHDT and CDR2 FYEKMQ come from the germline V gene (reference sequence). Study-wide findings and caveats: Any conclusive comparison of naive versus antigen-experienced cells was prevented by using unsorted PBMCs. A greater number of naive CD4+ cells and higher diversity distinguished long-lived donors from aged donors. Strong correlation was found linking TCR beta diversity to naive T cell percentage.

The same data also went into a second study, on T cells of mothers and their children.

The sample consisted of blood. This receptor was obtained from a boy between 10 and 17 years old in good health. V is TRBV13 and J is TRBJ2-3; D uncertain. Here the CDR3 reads CASSLEALTSTDTQYF. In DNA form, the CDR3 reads TGTGCCAGCAGCTTAGAAGCGTTAACTAGCACAGATACGCAGTATTTT.